The rows below give T cell receptor beta chains drawn from one sample of a study of post-analysis software for immune sequencing data. TCRdb re-called the PCR reads through MiXCR, storing one row per CDR3 protein. In the table there are 750,000 to 900,000 distinct CDR3 sequences, 46% of which are singletons. Sequencing input: blood. These receptors all stem from a girl aged 10-17 years with multiple sclerosis. Both conserved end residues are part of each CDR3. The D gene is left open where the match is weak. The listing skips clone size in some rows; elsewhere it reads once, few, many or a size class.

j_gene | v_gene | d_gene | abundance | CDR3aa | CDR3nt
TRBJ2-1 | TRBV27 | TRBD2 | NA | CASSHKLAEEQFF | TGTGCCAGCAGTCACAAACTAGCGGAGGAGCAGTTCTTC
TRBJ2-3 | TRBV7-9 | TRBD1 | few | CASSSSGGIGDTQYF | TGTGCCAGCAGCTCATCAGGGGGCATAGGGGATACGCAGTATTTT
TRBJ2-2 | TRBV15 | NA | few | CATSRDLRSGELFF | TGTGCCACCAGCAGAGATCTACGAAGCGGGGAGCTGTTTTTT
TRBJ2-1 | TRBV24-1 | NA | NA | CATSDPGSQSYNEQFF | TGTGCCACCAGTGATCCCGGGAGTCAGTCCTACAATGAGCAGTTCTTC
TRBJ2-2 | TRBV28 | TRBD1 | few | CASFDRDGGELFF | TGTGCCAGCTTCGACAGGGATGGCGGGGAGCTGTTTTTT
TRBJ2-3 | TRBV9 | NA | NA | CASSGQANTQYF | TGTGCCAGCAGCGGACAGGCGAATACGCAGTATTTT
TRBJ2-1 | TRBV5-1 | NA | NA | CASSLGGGGGFDNEQFF | TGCGCCAGCAGCTTGGGAGGAGGAGGGGGCTTCGACAATGAGCAGTTCTTC
TRBJ2-3 | TRBV7-3 | TRBD2 | NA | CAGSLSGRAADTQYF | TGTGCCGGCAGCCTTAGCGGGAGGGCCGCAGATACGCAGTATTTT
TRBJ2-3 | TRBV7-2 | NA | few | CASNLPGLISTDTQYF | TGTGCCAGCAACCTCCCCGGCCTCATTAGCACAGATACGCAGTATTTT
TRBJ2-1 | TRBV20-1 | TRBD2 | once | CSADPPGLAIYEQFF | TGCAGTGCTGACCCTCCGGGACTAGCAATCTATGAGCAGTTCTTC
TRBJ2-5 | TRBV7-9 | TRBD1 | NA | CASGTGDQPVPEETQYF | TGTGCCAGCGGGACAGGGGACCAACCTGTACCTGAAGAGACCCAGTACTTC
TRBJ2-1 | TRBV20-1 | NA | few | CSASRADSYNEQFF | TGCAGTGCTAGTAGGGCGGACTCCTACAATGAGCAGTTCTTC
TRBJ1-2 | TRBV20-1 | TRBD1 | NA | CSASDRDLGYTF | TGCAGTGCCTCCGACAGGGATCTGGGCTACACCTTC
TRBJ2-5 | TRBV20-1 | TRBD2 | NA | CSARDYREGSKETQYF | TGCAGTGCTAGAGATTACCGGGAGGGCAGCAAAGAGACCCAGTACTTC
TRBJ2-1 | TRBV6-2/TRBV6-3 | TRBD2 | few | CASSDPKLAEQNEQFF | TGTGCCAGCAGTGACCCAAAACTAGCGGAGCAAAATGAGCAGTTCTTC
TRBJ2-1 | TRBV7-8 | TRBD2 | NA | CASSLADVVAGENEQFF | TGTGCCAGCAGCTTAGCCGACGTCGTAGCGGGAGAGAATGAGCAGTTCTTC
TRBJ2-3 | TRBV6-2/TRBV6-3 | NA | NA | CASSYPASAPMADTQYF | TGTGCCAGCAGTTACCCAGCTTCAGCCCCGATGGCAGATACGCAGTATTTT
TRBJ2-5 | TRBV11-2 | NA | NA | CASSLMMTGQETQYF | TGTGCCAGCAGCTTAATGATGACTGGTCAAGAGACCCAGTACTTC
TRBJ2-1 | TRBV28 | NA | NA | CASSLVGGKPNNEQFF | TGTGCCAGCAGTTTAGTAGGCGGGAAGCCCAACAATGAGCAGTTCTTC
TRBJ2-1 | TRBV24-1 | NA | NA | CATSDGTSYNEQFF | TGTGCCACCAGCGATGGGACTTCATACAATGAGCAGTTCTTC
TRBJ2-4 | TRBV6-2/TRBV6-3 | TRBD2 | few | CASSSGPGLARDIQYF | TGTGCCAGCAGTTCAGGTCCGGGACTAGCTCGAGACATTCAGTACTTC
TRBJ1-5 | TRBV7-2 | NA | NA | CASTRQRAQPQHF | TGTGCCAGCACCCGTCAAAGGGCTCAGCCCCAGCATTTT
TRBJ2-1 | TRBV29-1 | TRBD2 | NA | CSAGLTYNEQFF | TGCAGCGCGGGACTAACATACAATGAGCAGTTCTTC
TRBJ2-2 | TRBV12-3/TRBV12-4 | NA | NA | CASSLVNGPAGELFF | TGTGCCAGCAGTTTAGTAAACGGACCCGCCGGGGAGCTGTTTTTT
TRBJ1-2 | TRBV2 | NA | NA | CASEGGDGYGYTF | TGTGCCAGCGAGGGGGGGGATGGCTATGGCTACACCTTC
TRBJ2-2 | TRBV29-1 | NA | NA | CSAGAGAATGELFF | TGCAGCGCTGGGGCAGGGGCGGCCACCGGGGAGCTGTTTTTT
TRBJ1-2 | TRBV10-2 | NA | NA | CASSEGGARLYGYTF | TGCGCCAGCAGTGAGGGGGGCGCCCGATTATATGGCTACACCTTC
TRBJ2-3 | TRBV9 | TRBD2 | few | CASSVVSGRADTQYF | TGTGCCAGCAGCGTAGTTAGCGGGAGGGCAGATACGCAGTATTTT
TRBJ2-1 | TRBV29-1 | NA | once | CSVETAHEAWTQFF | TGCAGCGTTGAAACGGCCCACGAAGCGTGGACCCAGTTCTTC
TRBJ2-6 | TRBV10-3 | NA | NA | CAISAQGSSGANVLTF | TGTGCCATCAGTGCACAGGGAAGCTCTGGGGCCAACGTCCTGACTTTC
TRBJ2-7 | TRBV7-2 | TRBD2 | few | CASQGTSGREQYF | TGTGCCAGCCAAGGGACTAGCGGGAGAGAGCAGTACTTC
TRBJ2-3 | TRBV10-1 | TRBD1 | NA | CASGRSRDRRGDTQYF | TGCGCCAGCGGCCGCTCGAGGGACAGAAGAGGGGATACGCAGTATTTT
TRBJ1-2 | TRBV14 | NA | NA | CASSQLGKNYGYTF | TGTGCCAGCAGCCAACTGGGCAAAAACTATGGCTACACCTTC
TRBJ2-3 | TRBV5-1 | NA | few | CASSFERFASTDTQYF | TGCGCCAGCAGCTTCGAACGCTTCGCTAGCACAGATACGCAGTATTTT
TRBJ1-2 | TRBV9 | NA | few | CASSVGAQPYGYTF | TGTGCCAGCAGCGTAGGGGCACAGCCCTATGGCTACACCTTC
TRBJ2-1 | TRBV5-1 | NA | NA | CASSLARDYNEQFF | TGCGCCAGCAGCTTGGCCAGGGACTACAATGAGCAGTTCTTC
TRBJ2-7 | TRBV18 | NA | few | CASSTDGYEQYF | TGTGCCAGCTCAACGGACGGGTACGAGCAGTACTTC
TRBJ2-1 | TRBV2 | TRBD1 | NA | CASIGTGPYNEQFF | TGTGCCAGCATTGGGACAGGGCCCTACAATGAGCAGTTCTTC
TRBJ2-1 | TRBV27 | TRBD2 | few | CASSAGLAPYNEQFF | TGTGCCAGCAGTGCCGGACTAGCGCCCTACAATGAGCAGTTCTTC
TRBJ2-7 | TRBV7-2 | TRBD2 | NA | CASSPRLAGSGEQYF | TGTGCCAGCAGCCCTCGGTTAGCGGGTTCTGGGGAGCAGTACTTC
TRBJ2-7 | TRBV12-3/TRBV12-4 | NA | few | CASSLGVAYEQYF | TGTGCCAGCAGTCTCGGGGTCGCCTACGAGCAGTACTTC
TRBJ2-5 | TRBV7-9 | TRBD1 | NA | CASSFTGQRTIEQYF | TGTGCCAGCAGCTTTACGGGACAGAGAACTATAGAGCAGTACTTC
TRBJ2-1 | TRBV20-1 | NA | NA | CSAWTDNEQFF | TGCAGTGCTTGGACTGACAATGAGCAGTTCTTC
TRBJ2-7 | TRBV7-6 | TRBD2 | few | CASSPRLAGGAGEQYF | TGTGCCAGCAGCCCCCGACTAGCGGGAGGTGCTGGCGAGCAGTACTTC
TRBJ2-5 | TRBV20-1 | TRBD2 | once | CSVRGLAGYQETQYF | TGCAGTGTTAGGGGCCTAGCGGGGTACCAAGAGACCCAGTACTTC
TRBJ2-3 | TRBV11-2 | NA | NA | CASSLNWAGSDTQYF | TGTGCCAGCAGCTTAAATTGGGCAGGGTCAGATACGCAGTATTTT
TRBJ2-7 | TRBV20-1 | NA | NA | CSAPAGLLDNEQYF | TGCAGTGCTCCTGCCGGATTGCTTGATAACGAGCAGTACTTC
TRBJ2-7 | TRBV5-1 | NA | NA | CASSQAWGRTNEQYF | TGCGCCAGCAGCCAGGCTTGGGGCCGGACCAACGAGCAGTACTTC
TRBJ2-5 | TRBV7-3 | TRBD2 | NA | CASSLLLLAGQETQYF | TGTGCCAGCAGCTTATTATTACTAGCGGGACAAGAGACCCAGTACTTC
TRBJ2-1 | TRBV4-3 | NA | NA | CASSQVEGTNEQFF | TGCGCCAGCAGCCAAGTTGAAGGGACCAATGAGCAGTTCTTC
TRBJ2-7 | TRBV6-5 | NA | NA | CASSYSGAHTYEQYF | TGTGCCAGCAGTTACTCAGGTGCACATACCTACGAGCAGTACTTC
TRBJ2-1 | TRBV27 | TRBD2 | NA | CASSWSGGSGLSYNEQFF | TGTGCCAGCAGTTGGAGCGGGGGGAGCGGGTTATCCTACAATGAGCAGTTCTTC
TRBJ2-5 | TRBV7-2 | TRBD1 | NA | CAIDRGVPSTYEQYF | TGTGCCATCGACAGGGGCGTCCCCTCTACCTATGAGCAGTACTTC
TRBJ1-4 | TRBV6-1 | NA | NA | CASSDLRGKLFF | TGTGCCAGCAGTGACTTAAGGGGTAAACTGTTTTTT
TRBJ2-1 | TRBV6-6 | NA | few | CASSYAYNEQFF | TGTGCCAGCAGTTACGCCTACAATGAGCAGTTCTTC